The 20 T cell receptor beta chains below were found in one sample sequenced in a study of neurological immune-mediated disorders. TCRdb re-analysed the 5' RACE reads in MiXCR, keeping a single row per CDR3 protein. The sample lists tens of thousands of distinct CDR3 sequences, 5.2% occurring once. The sequencing input was PBMCs. The receptors stem from a man aged 18 to 30 with multiple sclerosis.

Many counts were recorded for this clonotype. This chain joins TRBV4-3 and TRBJ1-1, with D perhaps TRBD1 (5 bases). The CDR3 is 15 residues long. Germline V gene sequence: CDR1 LGHNA, CDR2 YSLEER. V was clipped by 4 bases and J by 1 base, with 13 bases between them. CDR3 in amino acids: CASSLKDRTNTEAFF. In nucleotides, the CDR3 is TGCGCCAGCAGCCTGAAAGACAGAACGAACACTGAAGCTTTCTTT.

This clonotype was counted at least ten times. The chain couples TRBV20-1 to TRBJ1-1; D call uncertain. Germline values: CDR1 DFQATT, CDR2 SNEGSKA (reference sequence). Trimming stripped 0 bases from V and 11 bases from J, with 19 bases between. The length of the CDR3 is 14 residues. The CDR3 sequence: CSARDRNTVPRAFF. DNA for the CDR3: TGCAGTGCTAGAGATAGGAACACTGTTCCTCGGGCTTTCTTT.

The table lists this clonotype with many counts. This sequence joins TRBV15 and TRBJ2-7; 7 bases agree with TRBD2. The ends lost 5 bases at V and 7 bases at J; junction bases unmatched: 17. CDR1 and CDR2 (germline): LNHNV, YYDKDF (reference sequence). The CDR3 is made up of 16 amino acids. CDR3 residues: CATSSSGGGRGWEQYF. CDR3 DNA: TGTGCCACCAGCTCCTCCGGAGGCGGGAGAGGATGGGAGCAGTACTTC.

The chain carries TRBV30 and TRBJ2-3; D is unclear. The V end lost 4 bases, the J end lost 0 bases, and 8 bases lay between the germline ends. From germline, CDR1 is GTSNPN and CDR2 SVGIG (reference sequence). This CDR3 contains 13 residues. The CDR3 here is CAWIHPSTDTQYF. The CDR3 nucleotides read TGTGCCTGGATACACCCTAGCACAGATACGCAGTATTTT. Full variable domain (remainder filled in from reference TRBV30 and TRBJ2-3): SQTIHQWPATLVQPVGSPLSLECTVEGTSNPNLYWYRQAAGRGLQLLFYSVGIGQISSEVPQNLSASRPQDRQFILSSKKLLLSDSGFYLCAWIHPSTDTQYFGPGTRLTVL.

This clonotype showed up many times. J is TRBJ2-7 and V is TRBV15; D is uncertain. CDR1 LNHNV and CDR2 YYDKDF come from the germline V gene (reference sequence). The V gene lost 0 bases and the J gene lost 3 bases, with 6 bases spanning the gap. The CDR3 consists of 13 residues. The CDR3 is CATSRDRRYEQYF. The CDR3 DNA reads as TGTGCCACCAGCAGAGATCGACGCTACGAGCAGTACTTC.

The sample holds many counts of this clonotype. The chain combines TRBV24-1 with TRBJ2-1; D tentatively fits TRBD1 or TRBD2 (6 bases each). V was shortened by 1 base and J by 0 bases, with 15 bases between the two germline ends. The CDR3 extends over 18 amino acids. In germline, CDR1 is KGHDR, CDR2 SFDVKD. Here the CDR3 reads CATSDFSGGGLSYNEQFF. CDR3 bases: TGTGCCACCAGTGATTTTAGCGGAGGGGGACTCTCCTACAATGAGCAGTTCTTC.

This clonotype was detected many times. This chain uses TRBV20-1 with TRBJ2-6; D possibly corresponds to TRBD1 (6 bases). V lost 5 bases, J lost 0 bases, and 8 bases lay in between. Germline V gives CDR1 DFQATT, CDR2 SNEGSKA (reference sequence). This CDR3 has 14 amino acids. CDR3 in amino acids: CSARTVSGANVLTF. DNA of the CDR3: TGCAGTGCTCGGACAGTCTCTGGGGCCAACGTCCTGACTTTC.

This clonotype was counted many times. V is TRBV20-1 and J is TRBJ2-7; no firm D call. The CDR3 has 11 residues. Trimming cost V 0 bases and J 4 bases, with 4 bases left between them. CDR1 is DFQATT and CDR2 is SNEGSKA in the germline V gene (reference sequence). CDR3 DNA sequence: TGCAGTGCTAGAGAGATTTACGAGCAGTACTTC. This encodes CSAREIYEQYF.

This clonotype was seen a few times. CDR3 coding DNA: TGCGCCAGCAGCTTGGGAGGCGGATCCCCGGGGTTCTTC. Protein: CASSLGGGSPGFF. The rearrangement uses TRBV5-1 and TRBJ2-1, with D unclear. V was cut by 0 bases and J by 15 bases, with 16 bases left in between. Germline loops: CDR1 SGHRS, CDR2 YFSETQ. CDR3 length equals 13 residues.

As for this clonotype: This may arise from a read error, as a much more abundant clone is one base away. The J gene is TRBJ2-1, the V gene TRBV27; no clear D. Trimming left V 5 bases short and J 9 bases short, with 11 bases between. The CDR3 is 12 amino acids. Germline V lookup: CDR1 MNHEY, CDR2 SMNVEV (reference sequence). The CDR3 nucleotides are TGTGCCAGCAGTCCTACTAACGGTGAGCAGTTCTTC. Encoded protein: CASSPTNGEQFF.

This clonotype was seen at least ten times. This chain uses TRBV20-1 with TRBJ1-1, with D possibly being TRBD1 (5 bases). Trimming stripped 5 bases from V and 6 bases from J, with 16 bases between. The CDR3 is made up of 13 amino acids. Germline V CDR1 and CDR2: DFQATT, SNEGSKA (reference sequence). CDR3 loop: CSALGTGYAEAFF. The CDR3 region has the DNA TGCAGTGCTCTGGGGACGGGGTACGCTGAAGCTTTCTTT.

This clonotype was seen at least ten times. This rearrangement joins TRBV27 to TRBJ2-3, with D uncertain. Germline values: CDR1 MNHEY, CDR2 SMNVEV (reference sequence). Trimming stripped 5 bases from V and 0 bases from J, with 21 bases between. The CDR3 totals 18 residues. The CDR3, as DNA: TGTGCCAGCAGTCCAGCCACCCTTAGCCATTCTAGCACAGATACGCAGTATTTT. Amino acid sequence: CASSPATLSHSSTDTQYF.

Ten or more counts support this clonotype. J is TRBJ2-7 and V is TRBV11-2; 8 bases map to TRBD1. The germline gives CDR1 SGHAT, CDR2 FQNNGV. The CDR3 has 15 amino acids. Losses at the gene ends were 5 bases for V and 3 bases for J; bases not matched to a gene: 9. The CDR3 region is CASSRDRGPYYEQYF. CDR3 DNA sequence: TGTGCCAGCAGCCGCGACAGGGGTCCATACTACGAGCAGTACTTC.

This clonotype was found many times. This sequence joins TRBV5-1 and TRBJ2-6, with D maybe TRBD2 (5 bases). The V end lost 4 bases, the J end lost 4 bases, and 9 bases lay between the germline ends. CDR3 length equals 14 residues. Per the germline V gene, CDR1 is SGHRS and CDR2 is YFSETQ. The CDR3 sequence is CASSLTGGANVLTF. In DNA form, the CDR3 reads TGCGCCAGCAGCCTGACGGGAGGGGCCAACGTCCTGACTTTC.

Turning to this clonotype: Its ends do not fully match the called genes, so a read error is possible. The V call is TRBV20-1, the J call TRBJ1-5; the D is unclear. The CDR3 loop spans 13 amino acids. Germline V gene lookup returns CDR1 DFQATT and CDR2 SNEGSKA (reference sequence). CDR3 in amino acids: CSARPGSNQPQNF. As DNA, the CDR3 is TGCAGTGCTAGGCCCGGTAGCAATCAGCCCCAGAATTTT.

This clonotype occurred many times. This chain connects TRBV4-2 to TRBJ1-6; D gene unclear. This CDR3 is 16 amino acids long. Per germline, CDR1 LGHNA and CDR2 YNFKEQ. Trimming left V 0 bases short and J 9 bases short, with 15 bases between. The CDR3 spells CASSQDKLAWGSPLHF. CDR3 coding DNA: TGTGCCAGCAGCCAAGATAAACTTGCTTGGGGTTCACCCCTCCACTTT.

This clonotype has at least ten counts. CDR3: CSGDSGGDTQYF. The CDR3 DNA follows: TGCAGCGGGGATAGCGGAGGAGATACGCAGTATTTT. The chain uses TRBV29-1 and TRBJ2-3; D possibly corresponds to TRBD2 (6 bases). CDR3 length: 12 amino acids. V dropped 7 bases and J dropped 5 bases, with 13 bases sitting between them. Germline V gene data show CDR1 as SQVTM and CDR2 as ANQGSEA.

This clonotype occurred many times. The chain links TRBV29-1 to TRBJ2-2; D uncertain. V was shortened by 2 bases and J by 6 bases, with 10 bases between the two germline ends. This CDR3 contains 13 residues. Per germline, CDR1 SQVTM and CDR2 ANQGSEA. In DNA form, the CDR3 reads TGCAGCGTTGAAATCGGAATCCCCGGGGAGCTGTTTTTT. Amino acid sequence: CSVEIGIPGELFF.

This clonotype was observed many times. The genes are TRBV5-1 and TRBJ2-5; D is undetermined. Germline V gives CDR1 SGHRS, CDR2 YFSETQ. Deletions cut 2 bases from V and 3 bases from J, with 11 bases between. This CDR3 region has 14 residues. The CDR3 DNA sequence: TGCGCCAGCAGCTTCGGGTCAGCAAAAGAGACCCAGTACTTC. This gives the protein CASSFGSAKETQYF.

About this clonotype: Just one base apart from a much larger clone, this may be a read error. This chain links TRBV5-6 with TRBJ2-1; 7 nucleotides agree with TRBD2. The germline V gene encodes CDR1 SGHDT and CDR2 YYEEEE. The CDR3 extends over 13 amino acids. V lost 3 bases to trimming and J lost 10 bases; unmatched junction nucleotides: 7. The CDR3 is CASSSSSGGEQFF. CDR3 nucleotides: TGTGCCAGCAGCTCTAGCTCGGGGGGAGAGCAGTTCTTC.